Listed below are T cell receptor beta chains from one sample, sequenced in a study of cytotoxic CD8 clonotypes in ibrutinib-treated CLL. Some clones are missing from TCRdb's copy, which holds only in-frame ones; the method was immunoSEQ multiplex PCR. The data show 30,000 to 40,000 clones, 69% seen once. Sequenced here: PBMCs, sampled before ibrutinib treatment. These receptors all stem from a human donor with chronic lymphocytic leukemia. CDR3s include the opening cysteine and the closing phenylalanine or tryptophan. Each record gives: clone size, D gene, V gene, J gene, CDR3 DNA, CDR3 protein. D genes are given only for firm matches. A row's size may be missing; if present it is once, few, many or a size class.

once	.	TRBV9	TRBJ1-5	TGTGCCAGAGGGAGGGGCGGAGGAGCGAATAGCAATCAGCCCCAGCATTTT	CARGRGGGANSNQPQHF
.	TRBD2	TRBV7-2	TRBJ2-7	TGTGCCAGCAGCTTAAGGGTACTAGCGCTGGGGGGGTACGAGCAGTACTTC	CASSLRVLALGGYEQYF
once	.	TRBV11-2	TRBJ2-1	TGTGCCAGCAGCTTAGTCTTTGGCGGGGCGGAGCAGTTCTTC	CASSLVFGGAEQFF
.	.	TRBV6-1	TRBJ2-3	TGTGCCAGCAGTCTTCCCCCAGATACGCAGTATTTT	CASSLPPDTQYF
once	TRBD1	TRBV9	TRBJ1-1	TGTGCCAGCGGGCCGATCAGGGGGGGTAGTCCTGAAGCTTTCTTT	CASGPIRGGSPEAFF
.	.	TRBV30	TRBJ2-2	TGTGCCTGGAGTGCAATCAGTATCCGACTAGGCGGTGGGGAGCTGTTTTTT	CAWSAISIRLGGGELFF
.	.	TRBV9	TRBJ2-3	TGTGCCAGCAGCGCCTACCTCGGCGGGGACACAGATACGCAGTATTTT	CASSAYLGGDTDTQYF
.	.	TRBV19	TRBJ1-1	TGTGCCAGTAGTACGGCCACGGGCACTGAAGCTTTCTTT	CASSTATGTEAFF
.	TRBD1	TRBV2	TRBJ2-7	TGTGCCAGCAGTTCCAGGACAGGGCCCTACGAGCAGTACTTC	CASSSRTGPYEQYF
.	.	TRBV4-3	TRBJ1-3	TGCGCCAGCACTATGATCCCCCGGACGGCTGGAAACACCATATATTTT	CASTMIPRTAGNTIYF
.	TRBD2	TRBV2	TRBJ2-5	TGTGCCAGCACAGCGGGAGGGCTCCAAGAGACCCAGTACTTC	CASTAGGLQETQYF
.	.	TRBV6-1	TRBJ1-5	TGTGCCAGCAGTGAAGGGGAAGGATTGTCGACGGGTCGTAGGAGATATAGCAATCAGCCCCAGCATTTT	CASSEGEGLSTGRRRYSNQPQHF
.	.	TRBV13	TRBJ2-7	TGTGCCAGCAGCTTAGTACCGGGGGCCGATTACGAGCAGTACTTC	CASSLVPGADYEQYF
.	TRBD1	TRBV28	TRBJ1-2	TGTGCCAGCAGTTCCAACAGGGGCGGCTACACCTTC	CASSSNRGGYTF
.	TRBD1	TRBV19	TRBJ2-5	TGTGCCAGTAGTATAGCCAGGGGGCTAGGGGAGACCCAGTACTTC	CASSIARGLGETQYF
.	TRBD1	TRBV28	TRBJ1-4	TGTGCCAGCAGTTCCAACAGGGGTAATGAAAAACTGTTTTTT	CASSSNRGNEKLFF
.	.	TRBV7-2	TRBJ1-2	TGTGCCAGCAGCCCCGATTATGGCTACACCTTC	CASSPDYGYTF
.	.	TRBV5-8	TRBJ2-1	TGTGCCAGCAGCCCCCTTACACGGTCAACCCACTACAATGAGCAGTTCTTC	CASSPLTRSTHYNEQFF
.	TRBD1	TRBV11-2	TRBJ2-7	TGTGCCAGCAGCTTCGCCAGGGGGCGGAGCTCCTACGAGCAGTACTTC	CASSFARGRSSYEQYF
.	.	TRBV7-8	TRBJ2-7	TGTGCCAGCAGCTTAGAAGGCGGGGGCCTATTCTACGAGCAGTACTTC	CASSLEGGGLFYEQYF
.	.	TRBV7-6	TRBJ1-5	TGTGCCAGCCAGCGGGAAAGCAATCAGCCCCAGCATTTT	CASQRESNQPQHF
few	.	TRBV10-1	TRBJ2-7	TGCGCCAGCAGTGAGCCGGGGGGACAGTTCTACGAGCAGTACTTC	CASSEPGGQFYEQYF
.	.	TRBV7-2	TRBJ2-7	TGTGCCAGCAGCTTAACCCAATACGAGCAGTACTTC	CASSLTQYEQYF
many	TRBD1	TRBV16	TRBJ2-7	TGTGCCAGCAGCCAATCGGTGACAGGGGCTTACGAGCAGTACTTC	CASSQSVTGAYEQYF
.	.	TRBV5-1	TRBJ2-7	TGCGCCAGCAGCTTGGACAGGGCCGGTACGATGCAGTACTTC	CASSLDRAGTMQYF
.	TRBD2	TRBV14	TRBJ2-2	TGTGCCAGCAGCCAAGATTGGCTAGCGGGGGGGCCGAACACCGGGGAGCTGTTTTTT	CASSQDWLAGGPNTGELFF
.	TRBD2	TRBV11-1	TRBJ2-3	TGTGCCAGCAGCCCCCCCGGGAGGGCGGGAGATACGCAGTATTTT	CASSPPGRAGDTQYF
.	.	TRBV5-1	TRBJ1-1	TGCGCCAGCAGCTTGAGGACAGAGACGCTAGAAGGAGCTTTCTTT	CASSLRTETLEGAFF
.	.	TRBV7-2	TRBJ2-3	TGTGCCAGCCGTCGGCCAGGGAGCACAGATACGCAGTATTTT	CASRRPGSTDTQYF
once	.	TRBV29-1	TRBJ1-1	TGCAGCGTTGGGCGAGACTTAAACACTGAAGCTTTCTTT	CSVGRDLNTEAFF
.	.	TRBV5-1	TRBJ1-1	TGCGCCAGCAGCTTGGGGCTGAACACTGAAGCTTTCTTT	CASSLGLNTEAFF
.	.	TRBV11-2	TRBJ2-7	TGTGCCAGCAGCCCCCCCGGCCAGGGTTACGAGCAGTACTTC	CASSPPGQGYEQYF
.	.	TRBV23-1	TRBJ2-5	TGCGCCAGCAGTCAATGTTTAAGACGTGAGAGTTCAGAGACCCAGTACTTC	CASSQCLRRESSETQYF
.	TRBD1	TRBV18	TRBJ1-1	TGTGCCAGCTCACCTAACAGGGGTGAAGCTTTCTTT	CASSPNRGEAFF
.	TRBD2	TRBV5-6	TRBJ2-1	TGTGCCAGCAGCTTGTTAGCGGGAGGGTCGAGCTCCTACAATGAGCAGTTCTTC	CASSLLAGGSSSYNEQFF
.	TRBD1	TRBV18	TRBJ1-1	TGTGCCAGCTCACCGGTCGACAGGGGTGGATCCATGAACACTGAAGCTTTCTTT	CASSPVDRGGSMNTEAFF
few	.	TRBV4-2	TRBJ1-6	TGTGCCAGCAGCCAAGAGGTGGGTTCACCCCTCCACTTT	CASSQEVGSPLHF
.	TRBD1	TRBV7-9	TRBJ1-6	TGTGCCAGCAGCTTAGACGGACAGGCCATCTATTCACCCCTCCACTTT	CASSLDGQAIYSPLHF
.	.	TRBV19	TRBJ2-7	TGTGCCAGTAGTATAGCCCAGCGGATACCCTCTGAGCAGTACTTC	CASSIAQRIPSEQYF
.	.	TRBV30	TRBJ1-4	TGTGCCTGGAGTCGACAGCCCCAGTATGAAAAACTGTTTTTT	CAWSRQPQYEKLFF
few	.	TRBV7-9	TRBJ2-7	TGTGCCAGCAGCTCAGGACAGCTCCTGAGCTCCTACGAGCAGTACTTC	CASSSGQLLSSYEQYF
medium-sized	.	TRBV6-6	TRBJ1-5	TGTGCCAGCAGTTACACGGGAGCAGATCAGCCCCAGCATTTT	CASSYTGADQPQHF
.	TRBD1	TRBV4-3	TRBJ2-5	TGCGCCAGCAGCCAAGATCGACAGGGGGAACTAGGCGAGACCCAGTACTTC	CASSQDRQGELGETQYF
.	.	TRBV28	TRBJ2-7	TGTGCCAGCAGTTTCGAAAGTCCCTACGAGCAGTACTTC	CASSFESPYEQYF
.	.	TRBV27	TRBJ2-1	TGTGCCAGCACCCCAGATGGAAAGGGCGAGACTGAGCAGTTCTTC	CASTPDGKGETEQFF
.	TRBD1	TRBV11-2	TRBJ2-7	TGTGCCAGCAGCTTAAGGGGACAGGGGTCCTACGAGCAGTACTTC	CASSLRGQGSYEQYF
.	.	TRBV9	TRBJ2-7	TGTGCCAGCAGCGTAGGCTTCAGTTTCTACGAGCAGTACTTC	CASSVGFSFYEQYF
few	.	TRBV5-1	TRBJ1-3	TGCGCCAGCAGCTTAGAGTCGGCCCCTGGAAACACCATATATTTT	CASSLESAPGNTIYF